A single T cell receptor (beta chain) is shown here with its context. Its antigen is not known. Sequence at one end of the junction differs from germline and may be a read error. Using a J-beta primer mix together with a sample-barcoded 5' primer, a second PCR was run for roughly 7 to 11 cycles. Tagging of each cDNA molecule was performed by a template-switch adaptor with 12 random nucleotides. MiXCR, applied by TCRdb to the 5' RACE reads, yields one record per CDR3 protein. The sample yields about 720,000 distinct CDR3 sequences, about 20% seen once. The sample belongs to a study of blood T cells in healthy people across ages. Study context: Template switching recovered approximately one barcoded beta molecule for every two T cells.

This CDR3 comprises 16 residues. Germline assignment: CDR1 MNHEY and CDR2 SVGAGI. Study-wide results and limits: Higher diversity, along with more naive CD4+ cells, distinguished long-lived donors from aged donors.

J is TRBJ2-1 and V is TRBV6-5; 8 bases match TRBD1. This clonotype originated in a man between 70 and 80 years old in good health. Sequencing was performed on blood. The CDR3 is CTSSTPGQVKSNEQFF. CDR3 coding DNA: TGTACCAGCAGTACTCCGGGACAGGTGAAATCCAATGAGCAGTTCTTC.